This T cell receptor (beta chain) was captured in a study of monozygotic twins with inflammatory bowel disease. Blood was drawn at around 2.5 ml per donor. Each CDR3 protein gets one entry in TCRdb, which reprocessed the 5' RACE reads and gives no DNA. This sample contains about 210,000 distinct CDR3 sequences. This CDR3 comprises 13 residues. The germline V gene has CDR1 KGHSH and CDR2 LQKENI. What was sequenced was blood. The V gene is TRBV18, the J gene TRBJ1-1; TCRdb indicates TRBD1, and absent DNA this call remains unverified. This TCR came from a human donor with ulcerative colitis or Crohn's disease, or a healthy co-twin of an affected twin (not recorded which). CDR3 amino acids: CASSSTGPTEAFF. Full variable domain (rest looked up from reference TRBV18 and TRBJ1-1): NAGVMQNPRHLVRRRGQEARLRCSPMKGHSHVYWYRQLPEEGLKFMVYLQKENIIDESGMPKERFSAEFPKEGPSILRIQQVVRGDSAAYFCASSSTGPTEAFFGQGTRLTVV.